These 2 T cell receptor beta chains were sequenced from one sample in a study of T cells expressing NK-cell markers. From the 5' RACE reads, TCRdb lists one entry per CDR3 protein and no DNA. The listing records about 170,000 distinct CDR3 sequences. The sequenced material came from blood T cells: a sorted CD56 or NKG2C T cell subset, CD4+ or CD8+ T cells, or bulk PBMC T cells (not recorded which). These receptors all come from a man aged 18 to 70 in good health.

The chain recombines TRBV6-2 or TRBV6-3 with TRBJ2-2; without DNA, the TCRdb call of TRBD2 cannot be checked. CDR1 is MNHEY, CDR2 SVGEGT, per germline. This CDR3 has 14 amino acids. CDR3: CASTTPLVPGELFF.

The chain recombines TRBV7-9 with TRBJ1-6; no DNA is available, so the TRBD1 call from TCRdb remains unchecked. CDR1 is SEHNR, CDR2 FQNEAQ, per germline (reference sequence). This CDR3 has 14 amino acids. This chain's CDR3 is CASRSGTGDSPLHF.